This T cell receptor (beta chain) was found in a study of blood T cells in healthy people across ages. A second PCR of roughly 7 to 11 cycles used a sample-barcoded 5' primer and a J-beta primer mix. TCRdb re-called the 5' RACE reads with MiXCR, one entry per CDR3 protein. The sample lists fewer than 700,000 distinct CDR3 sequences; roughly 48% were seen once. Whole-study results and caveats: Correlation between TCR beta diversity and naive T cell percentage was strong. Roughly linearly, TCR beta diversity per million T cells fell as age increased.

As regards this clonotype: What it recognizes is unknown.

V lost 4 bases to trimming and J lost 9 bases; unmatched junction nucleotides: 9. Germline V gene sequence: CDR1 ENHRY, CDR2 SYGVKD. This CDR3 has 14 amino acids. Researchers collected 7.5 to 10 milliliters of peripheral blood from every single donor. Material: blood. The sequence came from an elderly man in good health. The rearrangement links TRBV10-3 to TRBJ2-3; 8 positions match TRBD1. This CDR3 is CAISGDRGSQTQYF. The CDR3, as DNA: TGTGCCATCAGTGGAGACAGGGGTTCCCAAACGCAGTATTTT.